The source of this TCR beta chain is a study of blood T cell repertoires in COVID-19. Study-wide context: The cDNA or gDNA used as material had been derived from T cells, B-cell-depleted T cells, or PBMCs.

As processed by the authors: Amplification with reference gene primers provided the estimates of nucleated cell counts. Clones were sequenced by immunoSEQ multiplex PCR, and TCRdb holds only the in-frame ones, with some missing. V and J calls and clone size are as listed in that table; D and trimming were resolved from the DNA. The table shows more than 450,000 clones, with 87% occurring only once. The participants were between about 18 and 90 years old and came from some 23 US areas. The receptor was isolated from a woman under 30 who had recovered from COVID-19. The sample was PBMCs or T cells enriched from blood (not recorded which).

This chain's CDR3 is CASSQPGQGQKEQYF. Here the CDR3 DNA reads TGCGCCAGCAGCCAACCGGGACAGGGACAAAAGGAGCAGTACTTC. V is TRBV4-1 and J is TRBJ2-7, with 9 bases that match TRBD1. The CDR3 is made up of 15 amino acids. The germline CDR1 and CDR2 sequences are MGHRA and YSYEKL. V was pared by 2 bases and J by 7 bases, with 9 bases of the junction left unmatched.